This TCR beta chain was sequenced in a study of metastatic and nonmetastatic thyroid tumors. Study background: Repertoires were compared across blood and tumor or nodule tissue from malignant and benign thyroid patients.

Study results and limitations: According to reports, the diversity of TCR beta was significantly higher in malignant thyroid tumors than in benign nodules, and this held in both blood and tumor samples.

The junction had 10 bases not matched to a gene; V was cut back by 6 bases and J by 3 bases. Germline V gene lookup returns CDR1 MNHNS and CDR2 SASEGT. This CDR3 contains 15 residues. Thyroid surgery took place with no prior treatment in any patient. This clone qualifies as medium-sized (0.01 to 0.1%). Its antigen is as yet unknown. Methods used by the authors: A classifier for distant metastasis in papillary thyroid cancer was constructed using CDR3 differences observed across clinicopathological groups. MiXCR re-clonotyped the PCR reads for TCRdb. The V and J calls shown here were made by TCRdb, not taken from the authors' results. The sample lists around 26,000 clones, around 3.5% occurring once.

Source material: blood. The sequence was obtained from a male donor with papillary thyroid cancer or a benign thyroid nodule (not recorded which). Some clones in this sample may be carry-over from other donors' samples. V is TRBV6-1 and J is TRBJ1-1, with 7 bases identical to TRBD1. This CDR3 reads CASREDRWGDTEAFF. CDR3 DNA: TGTGCCAGCAGGGAGGACAGGTGGGGGGACACTGAAGCTTTCTTT.